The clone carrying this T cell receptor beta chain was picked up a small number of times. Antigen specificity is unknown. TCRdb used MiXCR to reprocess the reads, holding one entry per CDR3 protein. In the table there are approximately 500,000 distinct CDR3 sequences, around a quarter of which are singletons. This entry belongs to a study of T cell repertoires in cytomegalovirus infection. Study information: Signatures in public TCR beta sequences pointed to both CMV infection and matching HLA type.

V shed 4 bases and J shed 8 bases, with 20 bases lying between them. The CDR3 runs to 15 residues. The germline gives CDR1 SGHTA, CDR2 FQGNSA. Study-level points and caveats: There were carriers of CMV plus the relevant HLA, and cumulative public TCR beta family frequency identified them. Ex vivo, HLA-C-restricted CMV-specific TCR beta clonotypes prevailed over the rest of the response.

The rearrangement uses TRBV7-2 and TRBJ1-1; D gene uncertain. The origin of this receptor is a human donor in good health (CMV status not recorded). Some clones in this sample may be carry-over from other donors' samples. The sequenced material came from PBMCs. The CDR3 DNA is TGTGCCAGCAGCTATTCGGGCTCCATGAAGTTCGAAGCTTTCTTT. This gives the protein CASSYSGSMKFEAFF.